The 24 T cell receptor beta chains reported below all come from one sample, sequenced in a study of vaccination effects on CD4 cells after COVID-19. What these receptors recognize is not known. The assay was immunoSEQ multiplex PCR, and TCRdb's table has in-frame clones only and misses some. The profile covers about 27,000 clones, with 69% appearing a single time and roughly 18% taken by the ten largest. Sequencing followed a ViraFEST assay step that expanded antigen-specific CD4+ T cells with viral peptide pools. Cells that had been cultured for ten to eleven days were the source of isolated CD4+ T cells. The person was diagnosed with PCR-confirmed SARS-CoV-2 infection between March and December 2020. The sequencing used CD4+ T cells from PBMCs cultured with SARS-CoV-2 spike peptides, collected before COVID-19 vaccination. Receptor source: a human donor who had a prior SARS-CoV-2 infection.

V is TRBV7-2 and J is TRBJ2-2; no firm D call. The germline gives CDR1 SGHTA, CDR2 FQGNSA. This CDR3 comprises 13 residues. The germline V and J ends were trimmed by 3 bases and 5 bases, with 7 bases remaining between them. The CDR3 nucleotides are TGTGCCAGCAGCTTTTCACGGACCGGGGAGCTGTTTTTT. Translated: CASSFSRTGELFF.

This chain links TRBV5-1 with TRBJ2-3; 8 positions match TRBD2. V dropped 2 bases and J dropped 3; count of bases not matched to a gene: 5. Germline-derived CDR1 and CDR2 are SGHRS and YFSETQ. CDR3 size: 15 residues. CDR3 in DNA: TGCGCCAGCAGCTTCCAGAGCGGGGGTACAGATACGCAGTATTTT. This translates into CASSFQSGGTDTQYF. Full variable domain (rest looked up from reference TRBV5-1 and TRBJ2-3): KAGVTQTPRYLIKTRGQQVTLSCSPISGHRSVSWYQQTPGQGLQFLFEYFSETQRNKGNFPGRFSGRQFSNSRSEMNVSTLELGDSALYLCASSFQSGGTDTQYFGPGTRLTVL.

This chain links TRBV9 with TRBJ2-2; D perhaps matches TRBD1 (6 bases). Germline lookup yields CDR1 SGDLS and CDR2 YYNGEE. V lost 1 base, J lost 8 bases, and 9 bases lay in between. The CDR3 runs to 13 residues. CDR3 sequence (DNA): TGTGCCAGCAGCGTATACAGGGATGGGGAGCTGTTTTTT. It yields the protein CASSVYRDGELFF.

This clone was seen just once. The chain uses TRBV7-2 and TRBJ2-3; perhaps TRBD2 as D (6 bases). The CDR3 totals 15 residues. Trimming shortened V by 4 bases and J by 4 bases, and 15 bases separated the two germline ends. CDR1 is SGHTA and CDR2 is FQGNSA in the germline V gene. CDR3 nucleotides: TGTGCCAGCAGCTACCGGGGACTTGGGGCAGATACGCAGTATTTT. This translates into CASSYRGLGADTQYF.

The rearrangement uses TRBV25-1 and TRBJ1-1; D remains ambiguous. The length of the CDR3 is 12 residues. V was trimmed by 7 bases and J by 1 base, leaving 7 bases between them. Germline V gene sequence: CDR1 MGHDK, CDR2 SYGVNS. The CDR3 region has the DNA TGTGCCAGCATCCCAGAGAACACTGAAGCTTTCTTT. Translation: CASIPENTEAFF. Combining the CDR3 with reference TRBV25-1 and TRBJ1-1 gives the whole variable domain EADIYQTPRYLVIGTGKKITLECSQTMGHDKMYWYQQDPGMELHLIHYSYGVNSTEKGDLSSESTVSRIRTEHFPLTLESARPSHTSQYLCASIPENTEAFFGQGTRLTVV.

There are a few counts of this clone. In nucleotides, the CDR3 is TGTGCCAGCAGCTCACATGAAGCGGGACCCCCTCGCGGGCAGTATTTT. It specifies CASSSHEAGPPRGQYF. The chain is built from TRBV5-6 and TRBJ2-3; 7 bases map to TRBD2. The CDR3 sequence is 16 residues long. Germline CDR1 SGHDT, CDR2 YYEEEE. J was trimmed by 11 bases and V by 3 bases; bases with no gene match: 18.

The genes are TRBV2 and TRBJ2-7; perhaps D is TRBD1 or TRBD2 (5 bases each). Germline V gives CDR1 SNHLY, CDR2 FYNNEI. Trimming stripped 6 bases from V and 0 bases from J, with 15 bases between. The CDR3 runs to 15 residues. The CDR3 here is CASRNGAGSSYEQYF. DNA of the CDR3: TGTGCCAGCAGGAACGGGGCAGGGAGCTCCTACGAGCAGTACTTC.

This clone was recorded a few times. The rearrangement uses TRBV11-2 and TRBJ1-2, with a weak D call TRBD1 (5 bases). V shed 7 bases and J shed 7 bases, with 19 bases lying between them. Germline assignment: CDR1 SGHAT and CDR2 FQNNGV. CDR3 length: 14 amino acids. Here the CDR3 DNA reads TGTGCCAGCACCAGACTGCGAGGGGCAGGTGGCTACACCTTC. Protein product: CASTRLRGAGGYTF.

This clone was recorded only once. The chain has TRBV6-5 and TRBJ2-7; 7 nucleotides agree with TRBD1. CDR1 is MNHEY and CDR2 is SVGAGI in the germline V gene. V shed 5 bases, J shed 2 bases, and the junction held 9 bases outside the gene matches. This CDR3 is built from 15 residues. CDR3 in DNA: TGTGCCAGCAGTACCAGACAGGGTAGCACCTACGAGCAGTACTTC. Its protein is CASSTRQGSTYEQYF.

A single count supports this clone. CDR3 DNA: TGTGCCAGCAGGGAGGGCTTTGAGCAGTTCTTC. This encodes CASREGFEQFF. The chain carries TRBV6-5 and TRBJ2-1; perhaps TRBD2 as D (6 bases). Trimming removed 6 bases at V and 9 bases at J, with 9 bases between. This CDR3 is built from 11 residues. The germline CDR1 and CDR2 sequences are MNHEY and SVGAGI.

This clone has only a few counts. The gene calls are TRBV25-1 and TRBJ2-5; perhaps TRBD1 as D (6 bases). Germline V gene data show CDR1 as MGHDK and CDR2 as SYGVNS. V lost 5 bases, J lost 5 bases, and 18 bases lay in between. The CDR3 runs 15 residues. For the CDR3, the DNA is TGTGCCAGCAGTCTTCAGGGGTCATATTCGGAGACCCAGTACTTC. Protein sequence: CASSLQGSYSETQYF.

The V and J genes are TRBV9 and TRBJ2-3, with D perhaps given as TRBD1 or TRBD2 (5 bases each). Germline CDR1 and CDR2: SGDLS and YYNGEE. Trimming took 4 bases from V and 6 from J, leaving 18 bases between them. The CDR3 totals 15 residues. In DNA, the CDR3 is TGTGCCAGCAGCAGGGGACCCGAATTGTCGGATACGCAGTATTTT. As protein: CASSRGPELSDTQYF. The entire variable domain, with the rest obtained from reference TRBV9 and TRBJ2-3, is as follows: DSGVTQTPKHLITATGQRVTLRCSPRSGDLSVYWYQQSLDQGLQFLIQYYNGEERAKGNILERFSAQQFPDLHSELNLSSLELGDSALYFCASSRGPELSDTQYFGPGTRLTVL.

The CDR3 protein is CASSLDGRGGTQYF. CDR3 nucleotides: TGTGCCAGCAGCTTGGACGGCCGGGGGGGGACCCAGTACTTC. The genes are TRBV5-4 and TRBJ2-5; TRBD2 agrees at 8 bases. The trim removed 0 bases at V and 7 bases at J, leaving 5 bases unmatched. The CDR3 sequence is 14 residues long. Per the germline V gene, CDR1 is SGHNT and CDR2 is YYREEE (reference sequence).

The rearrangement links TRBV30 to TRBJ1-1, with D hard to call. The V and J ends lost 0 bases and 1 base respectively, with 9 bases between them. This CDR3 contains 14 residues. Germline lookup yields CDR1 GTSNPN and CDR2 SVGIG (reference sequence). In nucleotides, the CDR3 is TGTGCCTGGAGTGTACACGGAGGGAACACTGAAGCTTTCTTT. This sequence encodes CAWSVHGGNTEAFF.

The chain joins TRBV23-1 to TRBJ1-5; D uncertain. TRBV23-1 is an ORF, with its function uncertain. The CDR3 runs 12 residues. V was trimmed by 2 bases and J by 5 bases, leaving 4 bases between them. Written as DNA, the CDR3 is TGCGCCAGCAGTCAAAGGGATCAGCCCCAGCATTTT. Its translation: CASSQRDQPQHF.

The CDR3 loop reads CATSDSRTANTGELFF. The CDR3 nucleotides read TGTGCCACCAGTGATTCAAGGACAGCGAACACCGGGGAGCTGTTTTTT. The chain has TRBV24-1 and TRBJ2-2; D is perhaps TRBD1 (6 bases). V lost 2 bases and J 0 bases, leaving 9 bases between the germline ends. Germline assignment: CDR1 KGHDR and CDR2 SFDVKD. The CDR3 covers 16 residues.

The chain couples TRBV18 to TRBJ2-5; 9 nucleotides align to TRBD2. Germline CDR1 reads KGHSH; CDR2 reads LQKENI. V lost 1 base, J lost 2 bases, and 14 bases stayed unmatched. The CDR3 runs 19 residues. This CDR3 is CASSPRKVSSGSWQETQYF. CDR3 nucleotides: TGTGCCAGCTCACCACGGAAGGTCAGTAGCGGGAGTTGGCAAGAGACCCAGTACTTC.

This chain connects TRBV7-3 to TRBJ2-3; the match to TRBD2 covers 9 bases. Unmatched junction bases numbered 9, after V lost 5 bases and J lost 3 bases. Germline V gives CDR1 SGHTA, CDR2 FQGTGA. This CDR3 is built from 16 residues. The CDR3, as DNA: TGTGCCAGCAGCCCCGTCGGCGGGAGGGATACAGATACGCAGTATTTT. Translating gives CASSPVGGRDTDTQYF.

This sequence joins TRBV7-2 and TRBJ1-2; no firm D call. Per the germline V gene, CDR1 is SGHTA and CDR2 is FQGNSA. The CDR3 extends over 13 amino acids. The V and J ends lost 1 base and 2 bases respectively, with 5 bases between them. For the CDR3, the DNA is TGTGCCAGCAGCTTAGAGCAGAACTATGGCTACACCTTC. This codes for CASSLEQNYGYTF.

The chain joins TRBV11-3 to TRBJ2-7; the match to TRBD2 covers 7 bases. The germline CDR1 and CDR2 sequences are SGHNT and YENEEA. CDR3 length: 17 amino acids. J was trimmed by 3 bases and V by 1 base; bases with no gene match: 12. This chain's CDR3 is CASSLGAAGDGLYEQYF. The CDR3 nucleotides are TGTGCCAGCAGCTTAGGTGCGGCGGGGGACGGGCTCTACGAGCAGTACTTC.

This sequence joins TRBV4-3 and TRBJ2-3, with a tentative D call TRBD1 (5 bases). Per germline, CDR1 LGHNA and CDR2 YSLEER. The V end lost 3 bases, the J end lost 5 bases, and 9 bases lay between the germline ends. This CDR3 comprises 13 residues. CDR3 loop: CASSQVTGDTQYF. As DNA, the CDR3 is TGCGCCAGCAGCCAGGTCACAGGAGATACGCAGTATTTT.

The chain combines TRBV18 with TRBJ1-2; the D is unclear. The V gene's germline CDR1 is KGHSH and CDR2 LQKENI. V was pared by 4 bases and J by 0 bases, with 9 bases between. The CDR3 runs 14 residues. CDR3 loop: CASSLGPTNYGYTF. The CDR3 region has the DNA TGTGCCAGCTCACTTGGACCCACTAACTATGGCTACACCTTC.

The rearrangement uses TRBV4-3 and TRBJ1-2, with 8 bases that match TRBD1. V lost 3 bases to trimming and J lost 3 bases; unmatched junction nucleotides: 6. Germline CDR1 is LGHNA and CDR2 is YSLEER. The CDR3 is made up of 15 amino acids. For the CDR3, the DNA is TGCGCCAGCAGCCAGGACCCAGGGGGCCACTATGGCTACACCTTC. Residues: CASSQDPGGHYGYTF.

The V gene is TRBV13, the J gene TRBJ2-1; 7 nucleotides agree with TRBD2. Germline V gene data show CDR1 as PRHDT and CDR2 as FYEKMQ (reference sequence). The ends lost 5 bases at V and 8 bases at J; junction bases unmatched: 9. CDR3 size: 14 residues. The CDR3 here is CASSANRLAYEQFF. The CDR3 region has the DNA TGTGCCAGCAGCGCGAATAGACTAGCCTATGAGCAGTTCTTC.